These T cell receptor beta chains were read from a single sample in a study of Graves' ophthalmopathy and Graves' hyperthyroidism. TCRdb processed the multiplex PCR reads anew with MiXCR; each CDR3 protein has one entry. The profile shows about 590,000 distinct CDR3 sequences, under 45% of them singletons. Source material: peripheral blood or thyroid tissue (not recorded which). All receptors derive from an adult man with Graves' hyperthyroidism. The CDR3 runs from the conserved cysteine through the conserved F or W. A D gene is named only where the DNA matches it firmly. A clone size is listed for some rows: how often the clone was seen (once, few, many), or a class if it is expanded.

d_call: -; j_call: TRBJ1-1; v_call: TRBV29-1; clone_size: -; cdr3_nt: TGCAGCGAAGGGCAAGGGTTGGCTGAAGCTTTCTTT; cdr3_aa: CSEGQGLAEAFF
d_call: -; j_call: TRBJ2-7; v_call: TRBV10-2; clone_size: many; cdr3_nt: TGCGCCAGCAGTGATGGAGGATACGAGCAGTACTTC; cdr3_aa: CASSDGGYEQYF
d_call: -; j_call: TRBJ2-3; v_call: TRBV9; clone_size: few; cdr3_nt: TGTGCCAGCACGCGGAGCCAGAGCACAGATACGCAGTATTTT; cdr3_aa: CASTRSQSTDTQYF
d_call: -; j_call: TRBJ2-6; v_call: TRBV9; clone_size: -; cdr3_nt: TGTGCCAGCAGTGATTCCGCCGGAACCTCTGGGGCCAACGTCCTGACTTTC; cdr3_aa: CASSDSAGTSGANVLTF
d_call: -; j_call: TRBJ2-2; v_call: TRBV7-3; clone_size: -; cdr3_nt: TGTGCCAGCAGCCGAGCCGGAGCGAACACCGGGGAGCTGTTTTTT; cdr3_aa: CASSRAGANTGELFF
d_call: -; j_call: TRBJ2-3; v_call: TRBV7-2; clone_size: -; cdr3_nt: TGTGCCAGCAGCTTAAGAGGGATTGGCACAGATACGCAGTATTTT; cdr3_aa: CASSLRGIGTDTQYF
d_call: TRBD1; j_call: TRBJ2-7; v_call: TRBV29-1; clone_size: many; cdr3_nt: TGCAGCGTGGACAGGGGGCGAACCTACGAGCAGTACTTC; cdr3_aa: CSVDRGRTYEQYF
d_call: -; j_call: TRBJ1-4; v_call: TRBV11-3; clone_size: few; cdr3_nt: TGTGCCAGCAGCCAGGATACAGGAACTGTTAATGAAAAACTGTTTTTT; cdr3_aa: CASSQDTGTVNEKLFF
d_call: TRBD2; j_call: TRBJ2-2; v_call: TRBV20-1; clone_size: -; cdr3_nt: TGCAGTGCTAGCACTAGCGGGAGAGGCACCGGGGGGCTGTTTTTT; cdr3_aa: CSASTSGRGTGGLFF
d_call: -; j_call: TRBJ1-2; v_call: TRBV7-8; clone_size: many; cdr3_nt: TGTGCCAGCAGCATAATAACAGGGTCCCTCAACTATGGCTACACCTTC; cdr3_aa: CASSIITGSLNYGYTF
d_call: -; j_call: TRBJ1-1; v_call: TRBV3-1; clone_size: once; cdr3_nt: TGTGCCAGCATCCCCGGGGGCACTGAAGCTTTCTTT; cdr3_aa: CASIPGGTEAFF
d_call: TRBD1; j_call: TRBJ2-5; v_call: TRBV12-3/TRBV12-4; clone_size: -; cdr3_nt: TGTGCCAGCAGTAACCGGGACAGGGGAGATATGGCGCAGTACTTC; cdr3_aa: CASSNRDRGDMAQYF
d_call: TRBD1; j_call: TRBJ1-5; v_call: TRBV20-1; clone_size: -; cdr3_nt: TGCAGTGCCCGGGGGACAGGGACTCGCGGGGGCAATCAGCCCCAGCATTTT; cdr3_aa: CSARGTGTRGGNQPQHF
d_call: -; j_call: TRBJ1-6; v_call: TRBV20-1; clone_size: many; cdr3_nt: TGCAGTGCTAGATCGCCGGACTTGGGAAATTCACCCCTCCACTTT; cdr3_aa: CSARSPDLGNSPLHF
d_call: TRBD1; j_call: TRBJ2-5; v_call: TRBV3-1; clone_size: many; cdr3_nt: TGTGCCAGCAGCCGTAACGACAGGGCAGAGACCCAGTACTTC; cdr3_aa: CASSRNDRAETQYF
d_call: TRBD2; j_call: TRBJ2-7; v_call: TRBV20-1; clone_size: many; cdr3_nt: TGCAGTGCTAGGGGGACTAGCGGGAGGCCCTACGAGCAGTACTTC; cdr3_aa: CSARGTSGRPYEQYF
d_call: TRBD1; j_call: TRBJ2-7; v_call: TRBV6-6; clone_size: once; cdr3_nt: TGTGCCAGCAGTTACTCCCAGACAGGGGGCTACCACGAGCAGTACTTC; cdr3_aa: CASSYSQTGGYHEQYF
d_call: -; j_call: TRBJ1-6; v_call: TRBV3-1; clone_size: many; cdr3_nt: TGTGCCAGCAGCTTGGGACCGGGCGGCTATAATTCACCCCTCCACTTT; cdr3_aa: CASSLGPGGYNSPLHF
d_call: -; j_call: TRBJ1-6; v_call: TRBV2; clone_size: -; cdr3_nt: TGTGCCAGCAGTGAAGAGGGCGGACAAAATTCACCCCTCCACTTT; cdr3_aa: CASSEEGGQNSPLHF
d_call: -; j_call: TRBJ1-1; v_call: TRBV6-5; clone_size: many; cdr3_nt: TGTGCCAGCAGTTACGAGGGGGTCGGAACTTTCTTT; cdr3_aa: CASSYEGVGTFF
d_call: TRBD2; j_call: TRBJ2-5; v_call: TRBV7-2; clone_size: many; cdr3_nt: TGTGCCAGCAGCTTAGGAATTAGCGGGCACCAAGAGACCCAGTACTTC; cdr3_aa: CASSLGISGHQETQYF
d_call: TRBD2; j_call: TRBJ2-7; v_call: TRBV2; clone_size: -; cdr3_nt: TGTGCCAGCTCACCAGGACTAGCGGATCTCTACGAGCAGTACTTC; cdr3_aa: CASSPGLADLYEQYF